The clone carrying this T cell receptor beta chain has just a few counts. The antigen is unknown. In germline, CDR1 is ENHRY, CDR2 SYGVKD. V dropped 2 bases and J dropped 0 bases, with 5 bases sitting between them. The CDR3 loop spans 13 amino acids. Tagging with unique molecular identifiers was a feature of the TCR beta cDNA libraries. MiXCR was run by TCRdb on the PCR reads, yielding one entry per CDR3 protein. The sample carries roughly 400,000 distinct CDR3 sequences, approximately 38% recorded once. The data belong to a study of post-analysis software for immune sequencing data. Study findings and constraints: Compared with controls, patients had more of 4 to 6 TRBV segments, including TRBV5-6, TRBV5-1 and TRBV20-1.

The receptor was isolated from a girl aged 2 to 10 with multiple sclerosis. This sequence joins TRBV10-3 and TRBJ2-7, with D unclear. The sequenced material came from blood. This CDR3 reads CAISEGNSYEQYF. CDR3 DNA: TGTGCCATCAGTGAGGGCAACTCCTACGAGCAGTACTTC.